This T cell receptor beta chain was recorded in a study of cytomegalovirus exposure and HLA in healthy donors. About the study: A subsequent analysis stated that the approximately 120 validation repertoires were run on the same platform as the roughly 710 first-cohort repertoires.

Libraries were prepared by immunoSEQ multiplex PCR; TCRdb keeps only in-frame clonotypes and omits some of them. The sample has hundreds of thousands of clones, 85% to 90% seen once; the top ten hold 0.92%. Donors were drawn from the approximately 120-subject validation cohort, separate from the 666-subject first cohort. The germline CDR1 and CDR2 sequences are SGHNT and YYREEE (reference sequence). The V and J ends lost 4 bases and 0 bases respectively, with 21 bases between them. The CDR3 loop spans 18 amino acids. The receptor was isolated from a woman under 30 in good health and CMV-seronegative. The material sequenced was PBMCs. This sequence joins TRBV5-4 and TRBJ2-3; possible D gene TRBD2, 6 bases. CDR3 sequence: CASSNEVGSGPSTDTQYF. CDR3 sequence (DNA): TGTGCCAGCAGCAACGAGGTGGGGAGCGGGCCTAGCACAGATACGCAGTATTTT.